The text below deals with one T cell receptor beta chain. Its target is unknown. This CDR3 comprises 15 residues. Germline-derived CDR1 and CDR2 are MGHRA and YSYEKL. Trimming took 4 bases from V and 0 from J, leaving 13 bases between them. The entry originates in a study of Tregs in tolerant kidney transplant recipients. Findings and limits, study-wide: Antigen-driven expansion was suggested because donor-specific Tregs expanded more than all Tregs in tolerant patients. Changing PCR primers prevented nucleotide comparison between some patients' samples.

The nonmyeloablative bone marrow transplants came from related graft donors, with transient mixed chimerism. Clones were sequenced by immunoSEQ multiplex PCR, and TCRdb holds only the in-frame ones, with some missing. The sample records tens of thousands of clones, 75% to 95% being singletons. The chain combines TRBV4-1 with TRBJ2-7; TRBD2 might be the D (6 bases). Sequencing used CD4+ T cells from blood (PBMCs), obtained 24 months after the transplant. The TCR comes from a human patient who received a combined kidney and bone marrow transplant. Some T cells may arise from the graft donor. CDR3 bases: TGCGCCAGCAGCCTCCTCCCTAGCGCCTCCTACGAGCAGTACTTC. Translation: CASSLLPSASYEQYF.